This T cell receptor (beta chain) is from a study of glioma-infiltrating T cells. Amplification of TCR alpha and beta CDR3 regions from RNA used iRepertoire nested multiplex PCR. One-step reverse transcription and amplification started from approximately 100-400 ng of tissue mRNA or PBMC total RNA. TCRdb independently ran MiXCR on the multiplex PCR reads; one entry per CDR3 protein. Of about 140,000 distinct CDR3 sequences in the sample, 39% are singletons; the top ten hold about 18%. Study findings and constraints: Above-expected tissue-blood divergence occurred in all gliomas, most in low-grade ones. CDR3 overlap between tissue and blood was very small.

This clonotype was counted between two and nine times. Its matching antigen is unknown. The germline V and J ends were trimmed by 5 bases and 1 base, with 8 bases remaining between them. Per the germline V gene, CDR1 is SEHNR and CDR2 is FQNEAQ (reference sequence). This CDR3 region has 13 residues. The sequenced sample consisted of glioma tissue, nonneoplastic brain tissue, or PBMCs (not recorded which). The clonotype was recovered from a human donor with low-grade glioma or glioblastoma, undergoing nonglioma brain surgery, or in good health (not recorded which). This rearrangement joins TRBV7-9 to TRBJ1-1, with TRBD1 as a possible D gene (5 bases). The CDR3, as DNA: TGTGCCAGCAGCCGCGGGGGGAACACTGAAGCTTTCTTT. Translation gives CASSRGGNTEAFF.